The T cell receptor (beta chain) under discussion was sequenced for a study of response to subunit inactivated influenza vaccine. The length of the CDR3 is 15 residues. The germline V and J ends were trimmed by 2 bases and 4 bases, with 12 bases remaining between them. Study findings and constraints: Only a handful of new T cells, the authors suggested, are recruited with each seasonal influenza vaccination.

About this clonotype: Its specificity is unknown.

MiXCR was run by TCRdb on the RT-PCR reads, yielding one entry per CDR3 protein. The sample includes hundreds of thousands of distinct CDR3 sequences, about 14% of them seen just once. The origin of this receptor is a man aged 50 or older who received an inactivated influenza vaccine. The chain carries TRBV12-3 or TRBV12-4 and TRBJ1-5; D perhaps matches TRBD1 (5 bases). Sequencing used PBMCs from blood, obtained approximately 15 days before vaccination. In DNA, the CDR3 is TGTGCCAGCAGTTTATCGGGGCTTACTAATCAGCCCCAGCATTTT. As protein: CASSLSGLTNQPQHF.